Each of the 20 T cell receptor beta chains below was sequenced from the same sample in a study of T cells in Graves' hyperthyroidism and ophthalmopathy. TCR beta CDR3 sequences were amplified from RNA transcripts. When the TCR CDR3 underwent first-round RT-PCR, the HTBI primer set was used. TCRdb called the multiplex PCR reads again in MiXCR, with one record for every CDR3 protein. In the table there are around 620,000 distinct CDR3 sequences, approximately 15% of which are singletons. The sample was blood. These receptors all come from a woman between 18 and 29 years old with Graves' ophthalmopathy.

This clonotype was counted between two and nine times. V usage is TRBV6-1 and J usage is TRBJ1-1; TRBD1 matches at 7 bases. The V segment lost 5 bases and the J segment 8 bases; nucleotides outside the gene matches: 5. Germline CDR1 MNHNS, CDR2 SASEGT. This CDR3 is 12 amino acids long. CDR3: CASSYQGEEAFF. CDR3 nucleotide sequence: TGTGCCAGCAGTTATCAGGGGGAAGAAGCTTTCTTT.

This clonotype came up a few times. The chain carries TRBV12-3 or TRBV12-4 and TRBJ1-5; the match to TRBD1 covers 7 bases. The CDR3 consists of 14 residues. J gave up 3 bases and V 6 bases, and 5 bases lay outside the gene matches. In DNA form, the CDR3 reads TGTGCCAGCAGAGACAGGGAGACCAATCAGCCCCAGCATTTT. Protein sequence: CASRDRETNQPQHF.

This clonotype was observed many times. This chain joins TRBV6-2 or TRBV6-3 and TRBJ2-3, with D possibly TRBD1 on 6 matching bases. This CDR3 region has 13 residues. V lost 7 bases and J lost 3, with 11 bases in between. Germline V gene sequence: CDR1 MNHEY, CDR2 SVGEGT. The CDR3 region has the DNA TGTGCCAGCACGCCGCAGGGGACAGATACGCAGTATTTT. It codes for CASTPQGTDTQYF.

Worth noting for this clonotype: Just one base apart from a much larger clone, this may be a read error. Here the CDR3 DNA reads TGTGCCCGTGACAGGATGAACGCTGAAGCTTTCTTT. Encoded protein: CARDRMNAEAFF. The chain couples TRBV30 to TRBJ1-1; D might be TRBD1 (6 bases). CDR3 length: 12 residues. Germline CDR1 GTSNPN, CDR2 SVGIG (reference sequence).

This clonotype was counted many times. The chain carries TRBV5-1 and TRBJ2-1; TRBD1 aligns across 11 bases. With V trimmed by 3 bases and J by 8 bases, 7 bases remained unmatched. CDR1 and CDR2 (germline): SGHRS, YFSETQ. The CDR3 totals 15 residues. The CDR3 spells CASSSGTGGFYEQFF. CDR3 bases: TGCGCCAGCAGCTCCGGGACAGGGGGTTTCTATGAGCAGTTCTTC.

The chain uses TRBV12-3 or TRBV12-4 and TRBJ2-5; 8 bases are a match to TRBD1. Unmatched junction bases numbered 13, after V lost 5 bases and J lost 5 bases. This CDR3 spans 16 amino acids. Here the CDR3 reads CASSQAWTGNGETQYF. The DNA for the CDR3 is TGTGCCAGCAGTCAAGCTTGGACAGGGAATGGTGAGACCCAGTACTTC.

This clonotype was found a few times. The chain uses TRBV9 and TRBJ2-3; D gene ambiguous. CDR1 and CDR2 (germline): SGDLS, YYNGEE. The V and J ends lost 0 bases and 4 bases respectively, with 12 bases between them. This CDR3 is 15 amino acids long. CDR3 sequence: CASSVAVHPSDTQYF. The CDR3 DNA sequence: TGTGCCAGCAGCGTAGCCGTTCACCCTTCAGATACGCAGTATTTT.

This clonotype was observed many times. The chain links TRBV5-5 to TRBJ2-3; 13 bases line up with TRBD2. The CDR3 loop spans 16 amino acids. Per germline, CDR1 SGHKS and CDR2 YYEKEE (reference sequence). The V and J ends lost 2 bases and 7 bases, in that order; junction bases with no gene match: 7. The CDR3 nucleotides read TGTGCCAGCAGCTTCCGGACTAGCGGGAGTGGGAATACGCAGTATTTT. Residues: CASSFRTSGSGNTQYF.

This clonotype was detected many times. The rearrangement uses TRBV7-8 and TRBJ1-5, with D possibly matching TRBD1 (6 bases). This CDR3 region has 16 residues. V lost 1 base, J lost 0 bases, and 10 bases lay in between. The germline V gene encodes CDR1 SGHVS and CDR2 FQNEAQ. The CDR3 is CASSLGQVYSNQPQHF. DNA of the CDR3: TGTGCCAGCAGCTTAGGACAGGTTTATAGCAATCAGCCCCAGCATTTT.

This clonotype was counted ten times or more. The rearrangement uses TRBV7-9 and TRBJ1-1; 8 nucleotides line up with TRBD1. CDR1 and CDR2 (germline): SEHNR, FQNEAQ (reference sequence). V was clipped by 3 bases and J by 3 bases; unmatched bases: 3. The CDR3 loop spans 14 amino acids. CDR3 coding DNA: TGTGCCAGCAGCTTCAGGGGGCAGGACACTGAAGCTTTCTTT. It yields the protein CASSFRGQDTEAFF.

This clonotype was seen more than once but under ten times. This sequence may be a read error, since a much larger clone differs from it by one base. The V call is TRBV28, the J call TRBJ1-6; D is possibly TRBD1 (5 bases). The V gene lost 3 bases and the J gene lost 9 bases, with 12 bases spanning the gap. Germline values: CDR1 MDHEN, CDR2 SYDVKM. The CDR3 loop spans 14 amino acids. This CDR3 reads CASSLGRGGSPLHF. The CDR3 coding sequence is TGTGCCAGCAGTTTGGGACGGGGGGGTTCACCCCTCCACTTT.

There are many counts of this clonotype. V gene TRBV12-3 or TRBV12-4 combines with J gene TRBJ1-4, with D possibly being TRBD1 (6 bases). Trimming left V 3 bases short and J 11 bases short, with 10 bases between. This CDR3 is built from 12 residues. The CDR3 loop reads CASSLGADKLFF. Written as DNA, the CDR3 is TGTGCCAGCAGTTTGGGGGCAGATAAACTGTTTTTT.

The rearrangement joins TRBV14 to TRBJ1-2; D might be TRBD1 (6 bases). Trimming took 0 bases from V and 4 from J, leaving 15 bases between them. Looked up from germline, CDR1 is SGHDN and CDR2 is FVKESK. The CDR3 contains 16 residues. As DNA, the CDR3 is TGTGCCAGCAGCCAAGATAGTTGGGGGCTTGGCTATGGCTACACCTTC. It encodes CASSQDSWGLGYGYTF.

Many counts were recorded for this clonotype. This chain connects TRBV5-8 to TRBJ2-3, with TRBD2 matching over 13 bases. Germline assignment: CDR1 SGHTS and CDR2 YDEGEE. Unmatched junction bases numbered 10, after V lost 4 bases and J lost 2 bases. This CDR3 contains 18 residues. CDR3 protein: CASSTTGTSGAITDTQYF. Here the CDR3 DNA reads TGTGCCAGCAGCACAACCGGGACTAGCGGGGCCATCACAGATACGCAGTATTTT. Full variable domain (rest looked up from reference TRBV5-8 and TRBJ2-3): EAGVTQSPTHLIKTRGQQATLRCSPISGHTSVYWYQQALGLGLQFLLWYDEGEERNRGNFPPRFSGRQFPNYSSELNVNALELEDSALYLCASSTTGTSGAITDTQYFGPGTRLTVL.

The genes are TRBV6-1 and TRBJ2-5, with 10 bases aligning to TRBD2. Trimming at V came to 4 bases and at J to 2 bases, leaving 10 bases not matched to a gene. The V gene's germline CDR1 is MNHNS and CDR2 SASEGT. This CDR3 has 17 residues. CDR3 sequence reads: CASSGHMTSGRQETQYF. The CDR3 nucleotides read TGTGCCAGCAGTGGACATATGACTAGCGGGCGGCAAGAGACCCAGTACTTC.

DNA of the CDR3: TGTGCCAGCAGCTTAGAGGAGGGAGGAGAGCAGTACTTC. Protein sequence: CASSLEEGGEQYF. The chain has TRBV11-3 and TRBJ2-7, with TRBD2 as a possible D gene (6 bases). CDR1 and CDR2 (germline): SGHNT, YENEEA. The V and J ends lost 0 bases and 7 bases respectively, with 10 bases between them. The CDR3 spans 13 residues.

The V and J genes are TRBV7-2 and TRBJ2-7; 8 bases map to TRBD2. The CDR3 is 16 amino acids. V was clipped by 0 bases and J by 7 bases; unmatched bases: 11. The germline V gene encodes CDR1 SGHTA and CDR2 FQGNSA. CDR3 in amino acids: CASSLALAAGEGEQYF. CDR3 DNA sequence: TGTGCCAGCAGCTTAGCGCTAGCAGCGGGAGAAGGGGAGCAGTACTTC.

The chain uses TRBV20-1 and TRBJ2-2; perhaps TRBD2 as D (5 bases). The CDR3 length is 11 residues. Germline V gene sequence: CDR1 DFQATT, CDR2 SNEGSKA (reference sequence). Between the trimmed V and J ends, which lost 7 bases and 7 bases, there was a span of 10 bases. CDR3 nucleotide sequence: TGCAGTGTCCGCCGGGGCGGGGAGCTGTTTTTT. Residues: CSVRRGGELFF.

This clonotype occurred many times. The rearrangement links TRBV29-1 to TRBJ1-1, with D tentatively TRBD1 (6 bases). The CDR3 loop spans 13 amino acids. Trimming took off 7 bases at V and 0 bases at J, with 12 bases between the two ends. CDR1 is SQVTM, CDR2 ANQGSEA, per germline. The CDR3 sequence is CSATGTMNTEAFF. The CDR3 region has the DNA TGCAGCGCTACAGGGACTATGAACACTGAAGCTTTCTTT.

The chain combines TRBV28 with TRBJ2-3; 10 positions agree with TRBD2. Per the germline V gene, CDR1 is MDHEN and CDR2 is SYDVKM. The CDR3 covers 16 residues. The ends lost 6 bases at V and 1 base at J; junction bases unmatched: 7. CDR3 amino acids: CASSPLAGERTDTQYF. The DNA for the CDR3 is TGTGCCAGCAGCCCCCTAGCGGGAGAACGCACAGATACGCAGTATTTT.